One TCR beta chain is described in this entry. The sample is drawn from a study of blood T cell repertoires in COVID-19. On the study more broadly: COVID-19 samples, acute and convalescent, were from the United States, Italy and Spain. In each case, the material was cDNA or gDNA derived from T cells, B-cell-depleted T cells, or PBMCs.

Per the germline V gene, CDR1 is DFQATT and CDR2 is SNEGSKA (reference sequence). The CDR3 loop spans 14 amino acids. Trimming at V came to 3 bases and at J to 3 bases, leaving 3 bases not matched to a gene. Seattle enrolled patients during active infection and tracked them longitudinally. In the source study's methods: Amplifying reference gene primers gave estimates of nucleated cell counts. Libraries were prepared by immunoSEQ multiplex PCR; TCRdb keeps only in-frame clonotypes and omits some of them. V, J and clone size are taken as reported in that table, and D and trimming were inferred from the DNA itself. The sample consists of some 270,000 clones, about 90% of them appearing once.

The specimen was peripheral blood. V gene TRBV20-1 combines with J gene TRBJ1-1; TRBD1 matches 11 bases. This clonotype was sampled from a woman aged 55-70 years with COVID-19, enrolled during active disease. The CDR3 nucleotides read TGCAGTGCTAGTTCGGACAGGGGGCACACTGAAGCTTTCTTT. Amino acids: CSASSDRGHTEAFF.